These 9 T cell receptor beta chains share one sample of origin, sequenced in a study of T-cell reconstitution after alpha-beta-depleted transplantation in children. Preparing the TCRbeta library involved the use of unique molecular identifiers. One entry per CDR3 protein results from TCRdb running MiXCR on the PCR reads. The sample has about 980,000 distinct CDR3 sequences, around 30% seen once; the top ten hold under 30%. The sample consisted of PBMCs, mostly from graft donor cells, taken 360 days after TCRalphabeta/CD19-depleted stem cell transplant. These receptors all come from a boy in the first two years of life who had a stem cell transplant for SCID, so the T cells may come from the graft donor.

In its sample, this clonotype was seen a few times. The rearrangement joins TRBV4-3 to TRBJ2-1; D may be TRBD1 (7 bases). The CDR3 is 17 amino acids. The germline gives CDR1 LGHNA, CDR2 YSLEER. The germline V and J ends were trimmed by 2 bases and 0 bases, with 14 bases remaining between them. The CDR3 DNA reads as TGCGCCAGCAGCCAATTCACGGGGGACAGCTCCTACAATGAGCAGTTCTTC. Amino acids: CASSQFTGDSSYNEQFF.

This sequence joins TRBV6-5 and TRBJ2-2, with 8 bases identical to TRBD2. The junction had 3 bases not matched to a gene; V was cut back by 1 base and J by 2 bases. The CDR3 has 16 residues. Germline-derived CDR1 and CDR2 are MNHEY and SVGAGI. CDR3 nucleotide sequence: TGTGCCAGCAGTTACTATAGCGGGGCAAACACCGGGGAGCTGTTTTTT. It yields the protein CASSYYSGANTGELFF.

V gene TRBV9 combines with J gene TRBJ2-1, with a weak D call TRBD2 (6 bases). Deletions cut 2 bases from V and 0 bases from J, with 15 bases between. CDR1 and CDR2 from the germline V gene are SGDLS and YYNGEE. The CDR3 has 17 residues. DNA for the CDR3: TGTGCCAGCAGCGTTACCCGGGGGTTTAGCTCCTACAATGAGCAGTTCTTC. It codes for CASSVTRGFSSYNEQFF.

The V and J genes are TRBV25-1 and TRBJ2-7; D uncertain. CDR1 MGHDK and CDR2 SYGVNS come from the germline V gene. This CDR3 is 14 amino acids long. The germline V and J ends were trimmed by 4 bases and 3 bases, with 13 bases remaining between them. CDR3 protein: CASSVPGYDYEQYF. The CDR3 coding sequence is TGTGCCAGCAGTGTCCCCGGTTATGACTACGAGCAGTACTTC.

The chain combines TRBV6-1 with TRBJ1-1; TRBD1 agrees at 8 bases. Per germline, CDR1 MNHNS and CDR2 SASEGT. There are 15 residues in the CDR3. Germline trimming cut 8 bases from V and 0 bases from J; bases unmatched to any gene: 8. The CDR3 DNA follows: TGTGCCAGCTGGGGGACAGGCCCGATGAACACTGAAGCTTTCTTT. Protein product: CASWGTGPMNTEAFF.

This clonotype was found a few times. CDR3 coding DNA: TGCGCCAGCAGCCCCGGTGGAAGCGGGGGGGCCGGCGGGGAGCTGTTTTTT. It specifies CASSPGGSGGAGGELFF. The J gene is TRBJ2-2, the V gene TRBV4-1; 10 positions agree with TRBD2. The V and J ends lost 4 bases and 7 bases, in that order; junction bases with no gene match: 12. Germline CDR1 is MGHRA and CDR2 is YSYEKL. The CDR3 is 17 amino acids.

This clonotype was seen ten or more times. Germline and junction disagree at one end, which may indicate a read error. V usage is TRBV7-9 and J usage is TRBJ2-7; D is ambiguous. The length of the CDR3 is 12 residues. Germline V gene sequence: CDR1 SEHNR, CDR2 FQNEAQ (reference sequence). CDR3 sequence reads: CASSRTSYEQYF. CDR3 bases: TGCGCCAGCAGTAGGACCTCCTACGAGCAGTACTTC.

This clonotype came up many times. The rearrangement joins TRBV7-9 to TRBJ2-3, with a weak D call TRBD1 (5 bases). This CDR3 is 16 amino acids long. Germline V gene data show CDR1 as SEHNR and CDR2 as FQNEAQ (reference sequence). Trimming cost V 3 bases and J 3 bases, with 16 bases left between them. CDR3 nucleotide sequence: TGTGCCAGCAGCTTGAGTCAAGGCAAGGGGACAGATACGCAGTATTTT. Translated, it gives CASSLSQGKGTDTQYF.

J is TRBJ2-3 and V is TRBV12-3 or TRBV12-4; TRBD2 matches at 12 bases. V lost 2 bases to trimming and J lost 2 bases; unmatched junction nucleotides: 8. The CDR3 totals 18 residues. The chain's CDR3 is CASSLNRRLAGATDTQYF. In DNA, the CDR3 is TGTGCCAGCAGTTTAAATAGGAGACTAGCGGGGGCCACAGATACGCAGTATTTT.